These T cell receptor beta chains were read from a single sample in a study of blood T cells in healthy people across ages. TCRdb itself ran the 5' RACE reads through MiXCR, one entry per CDR3 protein. The repertoire has about 1.4 million distinct CDR3 sequences, 59% of them found once; the top ten carry roughly 6.3%. The specimen was blood. These TCRs come from a man younger than 35 in good health. Each CDR3 is given with its conserved first and last residue. The D gene is left open where the match is weak. Clone size is shown for a subset of rows, as once, few, many or a class of expanded clone.

clone_size	v_call	j_call	d_call	cdr3_aa	cdr3_nt
few	TRBV4-1	TRBJ2-5	.	CASSQDLGTQYF	TGCGCCAGCAGCCAAGATCTTGGGACCCAGTACTTC
.	TRBV9	TRBJ2-1	.	CASSPTGASGLYNEQFF	TGTGCCAGCAGCCCGACGGGGGCTAGCGGACTGTACAATGAGCAGTTCTTC
.	TRBV6-2/TRBV6-3	TRBJ2-3	.	CASSYGTADTQYF	TGTGCCAGCAGTTACGGTACCGCCGATACGCAGTATTTT
few	TRBV11-2	TRBJ2-3	.	CASSLMGTQYF	TGTGCCAGCAGCTTAATGGGTACGCAGTATTTT
.	TRBV6-2/TRBV6-3	TRBJ2-7	TRBD1	CASSYLKGAAYEQYF	TGTGCCAGCAGTTACTTGAAGGGGGCTGCCTACGAGCAGTACTTC
.	TRBV4-3	TRBJ1-2	.	CASSQDSRSNYGYTF	TGCGCCAGCAGCCAAGATTCCAGATCTAACTATGGCTACACCTTC
.	TRBV18	TRBJ2-1	TRBD1	CASSVNSQPGQGRFF	TGTGCCAGCTCAGTCAACTCCCAACCGGGACAGGGTCGGTTCTTC
.	TRBV13	TRBJ2-3	TRBD2	CASSSDPGGGAADTQYF	TGTGCCAGCAGTTCTGATCCCGGCGGGGGGGCCGCAGATACGCAGTATTTT
few	TRBV29-1	TRBJ1-4	TRBD1	CSGGQGTNEKLFF	TGCAGCGGGGGACAGGGGACTAATGAAAAACTGTTTTTT
.	TRBV12-5	TRBJ2-3	.	CASGLVPEEFGTTDTQYF	TGTGCTAGTGGTTTGGTACCGGAGGAGTTCGGGACTACAGATACGCAGTATTTT
.	TRBV12-3/TRBV12-4	TRBJ1-2	TRBD1	CASSREGAFYGYTF	TGTGCCAGCAGTCGTGAGGGGGCGTTCTATGGCTACACCTTC
.	TRBV29-1	TRBJ2-3	.	CSDQAVTDTQYF	TGCAGCGACCAGGCGGTCACAGATACGCAGTATTTT
.	TRBV29-1	TRBJ1-2	.	CSVDAGGHGYTF	TGCAGCGTTGATGCCGGGGGGCACGGCTACACCTTC
.	TRBV4-1	TRBJ2-7	.	CASSQQEVSYEQYF	TGCGCCAGCAGCCAGCAAGAAGTCTCCTACGAGCAGTACTTC
.	TRBV3-1	TRBJ2-3	.	CASSQDNRGSTDTQYF	TGTGCCAGCAGCCAAGATAATCGGGGTAGCACAGATACGCAGTATTTT
few	TRBV12-3/TRBV12-4	TRBJ2-1	TRBD1	CASLQGVSSYNEQFF	TGTGCCAGCTTACAGGGGGTAAGCTCCTACAATGAGCAGTTCTTC
.	TRBV12-3/TRBV12-4	TRBJ1-6	.	CASSPSQGWDSPLHF	TGTGCCAGCAGCCCTTCGCAGGGTTGGGATTCACCCCTCCACTTT
.	TRBV4-1	TRBJ1-1	.	CASSQQTNGNTEAFF	TGCGCCAGCAGCCAACAGACGAACGGGAACACTGAAGCTTTCTTT
.	TRBV19	TRBJ2-3	.	CASSIVPLGGNTQYF	TGTGCCAGTAGTATAGTCCCCCTTGGAGGAAATACGCAGTATTTT